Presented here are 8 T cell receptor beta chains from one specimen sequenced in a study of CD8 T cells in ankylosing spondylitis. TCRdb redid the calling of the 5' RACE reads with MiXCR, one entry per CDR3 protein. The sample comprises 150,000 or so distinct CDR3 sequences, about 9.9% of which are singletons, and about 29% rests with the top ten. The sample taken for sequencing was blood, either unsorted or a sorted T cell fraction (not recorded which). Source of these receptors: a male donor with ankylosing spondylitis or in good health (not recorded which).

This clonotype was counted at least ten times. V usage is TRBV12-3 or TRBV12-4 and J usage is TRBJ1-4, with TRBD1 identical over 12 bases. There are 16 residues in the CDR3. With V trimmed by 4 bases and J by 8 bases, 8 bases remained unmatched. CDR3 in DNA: TGTGCCAGCAGTTACGCAATGGGACAGGGGGCCGAAAAACTGTTTTTT. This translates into CASSYAMGQGAEKLFF.

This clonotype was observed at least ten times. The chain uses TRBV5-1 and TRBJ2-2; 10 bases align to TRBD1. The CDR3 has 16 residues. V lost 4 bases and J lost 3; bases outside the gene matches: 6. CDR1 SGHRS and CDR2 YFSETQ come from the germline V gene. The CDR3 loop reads CASSARQGADTGELFF. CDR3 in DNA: TGCGCCAGCAGCGCCCGACAGGGGGCTGACACCGGGGAGCTGTTTTTT.

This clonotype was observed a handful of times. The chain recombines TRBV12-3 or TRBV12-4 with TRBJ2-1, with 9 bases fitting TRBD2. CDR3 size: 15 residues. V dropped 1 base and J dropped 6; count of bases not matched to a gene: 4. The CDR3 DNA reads TGTGCCAGCAGTTTAGGGGCTAGCGGGATCAATGAGCAGTTCTTC. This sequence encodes CASSLGASGINEQFF.

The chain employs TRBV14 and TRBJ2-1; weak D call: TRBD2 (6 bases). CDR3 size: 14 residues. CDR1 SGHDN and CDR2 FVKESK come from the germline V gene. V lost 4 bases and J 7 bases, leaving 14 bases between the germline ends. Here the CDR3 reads CASSLRDWQNEQFF. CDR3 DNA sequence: TGTGCCAGCAGCCTCCGGGACTGGCAGAATGAGCAGTTCTTC.

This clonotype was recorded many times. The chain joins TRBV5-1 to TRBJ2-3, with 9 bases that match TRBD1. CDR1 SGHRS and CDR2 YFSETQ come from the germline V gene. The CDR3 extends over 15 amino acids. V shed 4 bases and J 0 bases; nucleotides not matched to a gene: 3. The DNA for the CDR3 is TGCGCCAGCAGCCGGGGACAGGGTAGCACAGATACGCAGTATTTT. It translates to CASSRGQGSTDTQYF.

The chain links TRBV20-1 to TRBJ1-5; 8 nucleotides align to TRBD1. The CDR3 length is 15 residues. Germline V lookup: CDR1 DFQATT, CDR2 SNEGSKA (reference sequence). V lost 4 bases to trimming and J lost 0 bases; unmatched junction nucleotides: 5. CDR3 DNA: TGCAGTGCTAATCAGGGGGCAGGTAGCAATCAGCCCCAGCATTTT. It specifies CSANQGAGSNQPQHF.

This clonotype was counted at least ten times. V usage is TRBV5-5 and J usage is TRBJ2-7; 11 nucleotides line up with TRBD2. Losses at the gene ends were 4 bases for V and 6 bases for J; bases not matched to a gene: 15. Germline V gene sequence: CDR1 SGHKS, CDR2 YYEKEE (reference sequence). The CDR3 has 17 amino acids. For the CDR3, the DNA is TGTGCCAGCAGCGACTCCCCTAACAGCGGACTAGCGGGCGAGCAGTACTTC. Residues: CASSDSPNSGLAGEQYF.

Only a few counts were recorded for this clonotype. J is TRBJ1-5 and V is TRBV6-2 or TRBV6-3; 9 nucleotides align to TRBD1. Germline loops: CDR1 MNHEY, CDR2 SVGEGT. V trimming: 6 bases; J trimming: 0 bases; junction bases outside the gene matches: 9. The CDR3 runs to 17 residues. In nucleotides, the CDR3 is TGTGCCAGCAGGCCTACACAGGGGGCATATAGCAATCAGCCCCAGCATTTT. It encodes CASRPTQGAYSNQPQHF.